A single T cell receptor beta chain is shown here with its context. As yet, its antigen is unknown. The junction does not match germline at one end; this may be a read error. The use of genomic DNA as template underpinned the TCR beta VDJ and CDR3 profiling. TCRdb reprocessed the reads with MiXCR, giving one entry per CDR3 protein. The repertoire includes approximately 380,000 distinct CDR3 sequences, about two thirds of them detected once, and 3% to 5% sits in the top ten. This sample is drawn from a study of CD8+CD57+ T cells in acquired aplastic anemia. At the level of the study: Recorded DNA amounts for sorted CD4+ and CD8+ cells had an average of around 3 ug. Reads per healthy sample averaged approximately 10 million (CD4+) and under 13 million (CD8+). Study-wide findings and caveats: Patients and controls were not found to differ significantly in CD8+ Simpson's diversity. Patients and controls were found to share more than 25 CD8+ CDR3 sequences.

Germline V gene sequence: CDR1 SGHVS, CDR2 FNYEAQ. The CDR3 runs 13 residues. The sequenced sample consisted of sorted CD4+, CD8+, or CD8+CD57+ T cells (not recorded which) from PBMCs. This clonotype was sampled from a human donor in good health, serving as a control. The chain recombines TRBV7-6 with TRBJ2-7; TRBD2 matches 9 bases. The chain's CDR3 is CASTAGGAWEHGF. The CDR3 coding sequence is TGTGCCAGCACCGCGGGGGGGGCGTGGGAGCATGGCTTC.